A selection of T cell receptor beta chains follows, all from one sample in a study of blood T cell repertoires in COVID-19. Only in-frame clones appear in the TCRdb table, and some are missing; sequencing was by immunoSEQ multiplex PCR. The repertoire consists of more than 95,000 clones, with approximately 90% occurring once and the leading ten covering around 1.9%. The sequenced sample was peripheral blood. The receptor set was obtained from a man aged 45-65 years with COVID-19, enrolled during active disease. Each CDR3 is given with its conserved first and last residue. The D gene is left open where the match is weak. A clone size is listed for some rows: how often the clone was seen (once, few, many), or a class if it is expanded.

j_gene,v_gene,d_gene,abundance,CDR3aa,CDR3nt
TRBJ1-2,TRBV18,-,-,CASSPVEGDYGYTF,TGTGCCAGCTCACCAGTGGAGGGTGACTATGGCTACACCTTC
TRBJ2-7,TRBV12-3/TRBV12-4,TRBD1,-,CASTRQGAYEQYF,TGTGCCAGCACTAGACAGGGGGCCTACGAGCAGTACTTC
TRBJ2-7,TRBV6-5,TRBD2,-,CAVSGRGPYEQYF,TGTGCCGTTAGCGGGAGGGGACCCTACGAGCAGTACTTC
TRBJ2-1,TRBV27,-,-,CASSLGPNEQFF,TGTGCCAGCAGTTTAGGGCCGAATGAGCAGTTCTTC
TRBJ2-1,TRBV28,-,few,CASSSRWSGVYNEQFF,TGTGCCAGCAGTTCCCGCTGGTCGGGGGTATACAATGAGCAGTTCTTC
TRBJ2-3,TRBV27,TRBD2,-,CASSVLAGGDTQYF,TGTGCCAGCAGTGTACTAGCGGGAGGTGATACGCAGTATTTT
TRBJ2-4,TRBV7-9,TRBD1,-,CASSSGTGRNIQYF,TGTGCCAGCAGCTCAGGGACAGGGAGAAACATTCAGTACTTC
TRBJ2-1,TRBV7-9,-,few,CASRARNSGSYNEQFF,TGTGCCAGCAGAGCTCGTAATAGCGGCTCCTACAATGAGCAGTTCTTC
TRBJ2-5,TRBV4-2,TRBD1,-,CASSPLRGPGETQYF,TGTGCCAGCAGCCCCTTGAGGGGGCCTGGGGAGACCCAGTACTTC
TRBJ2-1,TRBV7-3,TRBD2,few,CASSLTGTSYNEQFF,TGTGCCAGCAGCTTGACCGGGACTAGCTACAATGAGCAGTTCTTC
TRBJ2-1,TRBV19,TRBD2,-,CASSIDLYGRDEQFF,TGTGCCAGTAGTATAGATCTGTACGGGAGGGATGAGCAGTTCTTC
TRBJ2-7,TRBV10-3,TRBD2,-,CAISESFVLMAGALYEQYF,TGTGCCATCAGTGAGTCCTTCGTACTTATGGCGGGAGCCCTCTACGAGCAGTACTTC
TRBJ2-1,TRBV5-6,TRBD2,-,CASSPRLAGYNEQFF,TGTGCCAGCAGCCCCCGACTAGCGGGATACAATGAGCAGTTCTTC
TRBJ2-1,TRBV27,-,-,CASSWLGRNNEQFF,TGTGCCAGCAGTTGGTTGGGCCGGAACAATGAGCAGTTCTTC
TRBJ1-2,TRBV6-2/TRBV6-3,TRBD1,-,CASSFNRGPDGYTF,TGTGCCAGCAGTTTTAACAGGGGGCCGGATGGCTACACCTTC
TRBJ1-1,TRBV29-1,-,-,CSTDSGSSGEAFF,TGCAGCACGGACAGTGGGAGTTCGGGTGAAGCTTTCTTT
TRBJ2-7,TRBV9,TRBD2,few,CASSGTSGSAEQYF,TGTGCCAGCAGTGGGACTAGCGGGAGCGCCGAGCAGTACTTC
TRBJ2-2,TRBV19,-,-,CASRSTGELFF,TGTGCCAGTAGATCTACCGGGGAGCTGTTTTTT
TRBJ1-1,TRBV3-1/TRBV3-2,TRBD1,-,CASSQEGSGTGATEAFF,TGTGCCAGCAGCCAAGAGGGATCAGGGACAGGGGCCACTGAAGCTTTCTTT
TRBJ1-5,TRBV10-3,-,-,CAAGLQPQHF,TGTGCCGCCGGACTTCAGCCCCAGCATTTT
TRBJ1-1,TRBV5-1,-,-,CASSLAQGFTEAFF,TGCGCCAGCAGCTTGGCACAGGGTTTCACTGAAGCTTTCTTT
TRBJ2-2,TRBV18,TRBD1,-,CASSPGQGAGELFF,TGTGCCAGCTCACCGGGACAGGGGGCCGGGGAGCTGTTTTTT
TRBJ1-1,TRBV7-9,TRBD1,-,CASSGQGMTEAFF,TGTGCCAGCAGCGGACAGGGAATGACTGAAGCTTTCTTT
TRBJ1-6,TRBV5-1,-,-,CASRLGQLNSPLHF,TGCGCCAGCAGACTCGGACAGCTTAATTCACCCCTCCACTTT
TRBJ2-1,TRBV6-6,TRBD1,-,CASRPRDSNNEQFF,TGTGCCAGCAGACCCCGGGACAGCAACAATGAGCAGTTCTTC
TRBJ2-2,TRBV19,-,-,CASRWATGELFF,TGTGCCAGTAGGTGGGCCACCGGGGAGCTGTTTTTT
TRBJ1-1,TRBV6-5,TRBD1,-,CASRQGGNTEAFF,TGTGCCAGCAGACAGGGGGGGAACACTGAAGCTTTCTTT
TRBJ2-1,TRBV5-8,TRBD2,few,CASSRLAGPPYNEQFF,TGTGCCAGCAGCCGGCTAGCGGGACCTCCCTACAATGAGCAGTTCTTC
TRBJ2-7,TRBV27,-,-,CASTSGRGHTYEQYF,TGTGCCAGCACCTCTGGGCGGGGCCATACCTACGAGCAGTACTTC